This T cell receptor beta chain was retrieved from a study of long-term antiretroviral therapy in people with HIV. Notes on the study in general: Pre-ART-expanded clones dominated the repertoire at all time points. Information on adherence, resistance and therapy changes was unavailable.

The CDR3 is 17 residues long. J lost 2 bases, V lost 3 bases, and 15 bases had no gene match. Germline CDR1 reads SQVTM; CDR2 reads ANQGSEA. This clone came up once. Its antigen is still unknown. At minimum, one pre-ART and two post-ART PBMC samples were obtained from each donor. Runs used v3.0 of the immunoSEQ assay and were done at survey level. Sequencing set out to capture roughly 40,000-50,000 T-cell genomes per sample. Sequencing used immunoSEQ multiplex PCR; TCRdb keeps in-frame clones, though not all of them. Here the sample spans about 23,000 clones, 70% to 90% being singletons. Source: unsorted PBMCs, taken 1.6 years after starting antiretroviral therapy. V gene TRBV29-1 combines with J gene TRBJ1-1, with 7 positions matching TRBD1. The TCR sequence derives from a middle-aged man with HIV. The CDR3: CSVDLDRESTFNTEAFF. The CDR3 DNA sequence: TGCAGCGTTGACCTCGACAGGGAATCAACTTTTAACACTGAAGCTTTCTTT.